This T cell receptor (beta chain) came from a study of T cell repertoires in cytomegalovirus infection. Across the study: Evidence of both CMV infection and a matching HLA type came from public TCR beta signatures. Findings of the study overall: The cumulative frequency of public TCR beta families identified carriers of CMV plus the relevant HLA. Within the response measured ex vivo, HLA-C-restricted CMV-specific TCR beta clonotypes were dominant.

Concerning this clonotype itself: Its antigen is undetermined. This may arise from a read error, as a much more abundant clone is one base away.

CDR1 MNHGY and CDR2 SAAAGT come from the germline V gene. This CDR3 is 15 amino acids long. V lost 6 bases and J 4 bases, leaving 16 bases between the germline ends. TCRdb re-analysed the reads in MiXCR, keeping a single row per CDR3 protein. Of 600,000 to 800,000 distinct CDR3 sequences detected, roughly 24% appear once; the ten largest clones hold under 8.5%. The sample comprised CD8+ T cells from PBMCs. This sequence was found in a human donor in good health (CMV status not recorded). Some clones in this sample may be carry-over from other donors' samples. J is TRBJ1-5 and V is TRBV6-8; D call uncertain. The CDR3 spells CASRYRAGMNQPQHF. The CDR3 DNA reads as TGTGCCAGCAGGTACCGTGCAGGCATGAATCAGCCCCAGCATTTT.